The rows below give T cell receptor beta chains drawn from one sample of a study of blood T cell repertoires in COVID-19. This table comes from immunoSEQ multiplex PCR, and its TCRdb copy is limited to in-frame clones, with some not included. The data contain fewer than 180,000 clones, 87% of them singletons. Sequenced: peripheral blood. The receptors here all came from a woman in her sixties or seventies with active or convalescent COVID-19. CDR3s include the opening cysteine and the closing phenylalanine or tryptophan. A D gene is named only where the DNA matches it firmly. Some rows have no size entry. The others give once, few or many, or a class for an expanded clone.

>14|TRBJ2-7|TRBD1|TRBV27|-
TGTGCCAGCAGTTTTTTCGACAGGGTGCACGAGCAGTACTTC
CASSFFDRVHEQYF
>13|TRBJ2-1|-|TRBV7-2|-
TGTGCCAGCAGCTTAGCGAGGGACAATGAGCAGTTCTTC
CASSLARDNEQFF
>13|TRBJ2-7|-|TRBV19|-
TGTGCCAGTAGTATAGGGGCCAGCTACGAGCAGTACTTC
CASSIGASYEQYF
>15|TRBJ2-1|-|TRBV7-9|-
TGTGCCAGCAGCTTCTCGTCAGGGGTCCTCAATGAGCAGTTCTTC
CASSFSSGVLNEQFF
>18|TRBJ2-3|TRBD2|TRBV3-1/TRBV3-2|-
TGTGCCAGCAGCGCTCTTCACTTAGCGGGGGGTATAACAGATACGCAGTATTTT
CASSALHLAGGITDTQYF
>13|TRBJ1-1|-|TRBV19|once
TGTGCCAGTAGTATGCGGCCGAACACTGAAGCTTTCTTT
CASSMRPNTEAFF
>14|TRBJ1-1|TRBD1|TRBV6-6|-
TGTGCCAGCAGTTCTCTACCAGGGGGCTCTGAAGCTTTCTTT
CASSSLPGGSEAFF
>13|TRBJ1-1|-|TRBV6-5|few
TGTGCCAGCAGGGAGACAGGATACACTGAAGCTTTCTTT
CASRETGYTEAFF
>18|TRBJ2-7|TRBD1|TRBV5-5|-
TGTGCCAGCAGCTTTACCGGGACAGGGGCTCCGAGCTCCTACGAGCAGTACTTC
CASSFTGTGAPSSYEQYF
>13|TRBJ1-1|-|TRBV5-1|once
TGCGCCAGCAGCCCACAGGGTTTCACTGAAGCTTTCTTT
CASSPQGFTEAFF
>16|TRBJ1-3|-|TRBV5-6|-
TGTGCCAGCAGCCCGGCGGGGGTTTCGTATGGAAACACCATATATTTT
CASSPAGVSYGNTIYF
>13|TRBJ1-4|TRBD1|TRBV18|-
TGTGCCAGCCGGGACAGGGCCGGAGAAAAACTGTTTTTT
CASRDRAGEKLFF
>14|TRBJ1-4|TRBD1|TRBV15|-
TGTGCCACCAGCAGAGGGACAGGGGCCTGGGGACTGTTTTTT
CATSRGTGAWGLFF
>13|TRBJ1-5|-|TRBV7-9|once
TGTGCCAGCAGCTTAGGGGAGGGTCAGCCCCAGCATTTT
CASSLGEGQPQHF
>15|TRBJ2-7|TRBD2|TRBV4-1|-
TGCGCCAGCAGCCCTCTAGCGGGGGTTACCTACGAGCAGTACTTC
CASSPLAGVTYEQYF
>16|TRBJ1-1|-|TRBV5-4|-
TGTGCCAGCAGCCCAGGGCCGGGGGGCGGGAACACTGAAGCTTTCTTT
CASSPGPGGGNTEAFF
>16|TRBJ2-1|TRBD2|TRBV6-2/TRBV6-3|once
TGTGCCAGCAGTCGTAGCGGGGGGAAGCTCTACAATGAGCAGTTCTTC
CASSRSGGKLYNEQFF
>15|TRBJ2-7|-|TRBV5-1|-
TGCGCCAGCAGCTTGGCCCCGGGGAGTACCTACGAGCAGTACTTC
CASSLAPGSTYEQYF
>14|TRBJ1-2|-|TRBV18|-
TGTGCCAGCTCACCTGGGCAGAAATACTATGGCTACACCTTC
CASSPGQKYYGYTF
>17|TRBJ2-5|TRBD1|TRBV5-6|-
TGTGCCAGCAGCTTGAAACAGGGGGCGCTTTACTCGGAGACCCAGTACTTC
CASSLKQGALYSETQYF
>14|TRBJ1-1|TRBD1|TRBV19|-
TGTGCCAGTAGTGTCGGACAGGGGGACACTGAAGCTTTCTTT
CASSVGQGDTEAFF
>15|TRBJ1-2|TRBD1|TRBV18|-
TGTGCCAGCTCACCACCGGGGACAGGGGGCGTTGGCTACACCTTC
CASSPPGTGGVGYTF
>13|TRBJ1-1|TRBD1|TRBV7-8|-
TGTGCCAGCAGCCATACAGGGGACACTGAAGCTTTCTTT
CASSHTGDTEAFF
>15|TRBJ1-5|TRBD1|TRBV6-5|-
TGTGCCAGCAGTTACTCGGGACAGGGCAATCAGCCCCAGCATTTT
CASSYSGQGNQPQHF
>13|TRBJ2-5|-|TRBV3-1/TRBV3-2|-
TGTGCCAGCAGCCAAGGACAGCAAGAGACCCAGTACTTC
CASSQGQQETQYF
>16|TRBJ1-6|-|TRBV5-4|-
TGTGCCAGCAGCAGCGGGGAACAGTCCTATAATTCACCCCTCCACTTT
CASSSGEQSYNSPLHF
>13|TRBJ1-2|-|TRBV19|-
TGTGCCAGTAGTATAAACAGGGTACGGGGCTACACCTTC
CASSINRVRGYTF
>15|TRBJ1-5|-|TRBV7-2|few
TGTGCCAGCAGCTCTCAGGGAGGGGGCAATCAGCCCCAGCATTTT
CASSSQGGGNQPQHF
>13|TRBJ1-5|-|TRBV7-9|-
TGTGCCAGCAGCTCCTCAGGGGATCAGCCCCAGCATTTT
CASSSSGDQPQHF
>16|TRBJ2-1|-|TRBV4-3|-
TGCGCCAGCAGCCAAGGTGTGAGCGGCGTCTACAATGAGCAGTTCTTC
CASSQGVSGVYNEQFF
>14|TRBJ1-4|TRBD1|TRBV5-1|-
TGCGCCAGCAGTCCGGGACAGGGAAATGAAAAACTGTTTTTT
CASSPGQGNEKLFF
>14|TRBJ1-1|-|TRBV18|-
TGTGCCAGCTCACCAGAGCAGTCGGGGACTGAAGCTTTCTTT
CASSPEQSGTEAFF
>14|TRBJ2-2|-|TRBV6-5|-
TGTGCCAGCAAGGAGGGAACGACCACCGGGGAGCTGTTTTTT
CASKEGTTTGELFF
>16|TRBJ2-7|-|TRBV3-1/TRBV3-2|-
TGTGCCAGCAGCCCGACGGGGAGCGAAGGCTCCTACGAGCAGTACTTC
CASSPTGSEGSYEQYF
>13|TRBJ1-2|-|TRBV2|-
TGTGCCAGCGGCTCGGGGGTGGGTCCGAGCTACACCTTC
CASGSGVGPSYTF
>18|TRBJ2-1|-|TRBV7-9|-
TGTGCCAGCAGCTTAGCCCCAATAGCCAGGGGTCGGTACAATGAGCAGTTCTTC
CASSLAPIARGRYNEQFF
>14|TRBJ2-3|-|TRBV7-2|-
TGTGCCAGCAGGGTTGGGGGGGCCACAGATACGCAGTATTTT
CASRVGGATDTQYF
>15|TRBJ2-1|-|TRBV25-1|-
TGTGCCAGCAGTGAATTTTCAGGGTTCGGCAATGAGCAGTTCTTC
CASSEFSGFGNEQFF
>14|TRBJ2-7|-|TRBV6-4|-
TGTGCCAGCAGCGCCGATCCAGGGGTATACGAGCAGTACTTC
CASSADPGVYEQYF
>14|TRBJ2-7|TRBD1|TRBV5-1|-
TGCGCCAGCAGCCAGGGACAGGCGGCCTACGAGCAGTACTTC
CASSQGQAAYEQYF